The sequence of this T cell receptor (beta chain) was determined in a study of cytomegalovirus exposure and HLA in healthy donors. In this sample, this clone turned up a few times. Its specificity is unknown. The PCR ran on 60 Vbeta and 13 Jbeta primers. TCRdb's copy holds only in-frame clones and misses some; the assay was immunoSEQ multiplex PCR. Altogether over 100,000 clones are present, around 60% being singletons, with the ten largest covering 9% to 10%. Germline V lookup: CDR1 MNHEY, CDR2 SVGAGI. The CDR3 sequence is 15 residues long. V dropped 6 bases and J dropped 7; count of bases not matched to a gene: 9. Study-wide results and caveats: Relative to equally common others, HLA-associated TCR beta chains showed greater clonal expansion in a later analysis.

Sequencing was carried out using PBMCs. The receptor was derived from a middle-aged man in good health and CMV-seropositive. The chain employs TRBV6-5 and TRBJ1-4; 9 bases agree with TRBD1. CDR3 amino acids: CASSRSTGGVEKLFF. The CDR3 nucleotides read TGTGCCAGCAGCCGTTCGACAGGGGGTGTTGAAAAACTGTTTTTT.